This T cell receptor (beta chain) was captured by sequencing in a study of identical twins. Study-wide points: The presence of invariant MAIT and iNKT cells could partly confound analyses of zero-insertion sequences. Interpretation of the results relied on cross-sectional statistical analysis and not on following the same donors. Whereas memory repertoires showed no such difference, abundant cord blood beta clonotypes carried fewer insertions. Weaker excess twin sharing was observed in beta out-of-frame sequences.

A single record per CDR3 protein comes from TCRdb applying MiXCR to the 5' RACE reads. Here the sample spans approximately 240,000 distinct CDR3 sequences, over 12% being singletons. In regard to this clonotype: Its antigen is not known.

V lost 3 bases and J 9 bases, leaving 12 bases between the germline ends. Germline CDR1 is SGDLS and CDR2 is YYNGEE. The CDR3 totals 13 residues. Specimen: memory (CD45RO+) T cells sorted from blood. V and J are TRBV9 and TRBJ1-4; D unresolved. The source is a woman aged 18 to 35 in good health. CDR3 residues: CASSALPGQKLFF. CDR3 in DNA: TGTGCCAGCAGCGCCTTACCAGGCCAAAAACTGTTTTTT.